This T cell receptor beta chain was identified in a study of cytomegalovirus exposure and HLA in healthy donors. Study context: Earlier work reported 117 million unique TCR beta sequences from about 180 million T cells. Study-wide points: According to a later analysis, donors in an Asian-associated ancestry cluster reportedly had fewer N-insertions than the roughly 720-donor mean. Likely technical artifact: a cluster of highly shared sequence variants.

Primers included in the PCR were 60 Vbeta and 13 Jbeta primers. TCRdb keeps only in-frame clones here, not all; method: immunoSEQ multiplex PCR. Of some 100,000 clones detected, roughly four fifths appear once; the ten largest clones hold 8% to 13%. Nominal health characterized the donors when sampled, though unrecorded immune exposures were likely. This clone appeared a few times. No antigen is known for it. The ends lost 8 bases at V and 10 bases at J; junction bases unmatched: 21. This CDR3 comprises 16 residues. Germline V gene data show CDR1 as SEHNR and CDR2 as FQNEAQ (reference sequence). The sequencing sample was made of PBMCs. The chain employs TRBV7-9 and TRBJ1-1; 8 nucleotides line up with TRBD1. The sequence came from a man aged 50 to 60 in good health and CMV-seronegative. The CDR3 is CASSQSLIPGQVAAFF. The CDR3 coding sequence is TGTGCCAGCTCGCAAAGCCTGATCCCGGGACAGGTAGCAGCTTTCTTT.